This record looks at one T cell receptor (beta chain) sequence and its context. The data originate from a study of human T cells and chemical hapten exposure. Methods used by the authors: A per-sample median of around 100,000 TCRs was observed, with a range of roughly 23,224 to 750,000. In TCRdb, the RACE reads were re-called with MiXCR into one record per CDR3 protein. The authors' filters were not applied to this entry. The sample lists roughly 140,000 distinct CDR3 sequences, roughly 12% occurring once. The time point was: patch test 2, 6 weeks after DPC sensitization. Treatment reported: therapeutic diphenylcyclopropenone sensitization with weekly scalp DPC. Patch tests were applied only after blood draws. From germline, CDR1 is MNHEY and CDR2 SVGEGT. V gave up 2 bases and J gave up 2 bases, with 19 bases separating them. The CDR3 runs 17 residues.

The input for sequencing was whole blood, taken in connection with sensitization to the hapten diphenylcyclopropenone (DPC). The chain couples TRBV6-2 or TRBV6-3 to TRBJ2-7; D might be TRBD2 (5 bases). The TCR was taken from a woman between 45 and 65 years old with alopecia areata. Some clones in this sample may be carry-over from other donors' samples. CDR3 loop: CASSYTPGKIPPYEQYF. The CDR3 bases are TGTGCCAGCAGTTACACCCCGGGAAAGATTCCCCCCTACGAGCAGTACTTC.